This TCR beta chain was recovered during a study of cytomegalovirus exposure and HLA in healthy donors. Study outcomes and limitations: Productive status was seen about 87% or about 30% of the time for most TCR beta V segments in an earlier analysis.

The PCR employed 60 Vbeta primers together with 13 Jbeta primers. Assay: immunoSEQ multiplex PCR; the TCRdb copy retains only in-frame clones and omits some. The table records about 100,000 clones, about 80% of them present only once. The CDR3 loop spans 18 amino acids. Germline values: CDR1 SGDLS, CDR2 YYNGEE. J gave up 9 bases and V 0 bases, and 16 bases lay outside the gene matches. Regarding this clone: Antigen: not known.

The V and J genes are TRBV9 and TRBJ2-1; TRBD1 aligns across 9 bases. The sequence was collected from a man aged 40-49 years in good health and CMV-seropositive. Sample: PBMCs. CDR3 in DNA: TGTGCCAGCAGCGTAGGCAATTTGGGGACAGGGCCGAAGGCTGAGCAGTTCTTC. The encoded protein is CASSVGNLGTGPKAEQFF.